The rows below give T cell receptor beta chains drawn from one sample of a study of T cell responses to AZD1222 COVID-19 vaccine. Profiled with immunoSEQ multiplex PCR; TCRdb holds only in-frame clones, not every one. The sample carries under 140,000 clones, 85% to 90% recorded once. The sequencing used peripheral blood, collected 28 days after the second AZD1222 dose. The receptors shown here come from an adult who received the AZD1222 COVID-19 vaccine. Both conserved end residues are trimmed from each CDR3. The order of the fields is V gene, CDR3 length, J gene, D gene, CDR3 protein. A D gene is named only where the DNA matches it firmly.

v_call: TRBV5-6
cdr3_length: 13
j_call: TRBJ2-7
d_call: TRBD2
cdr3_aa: ASSPTSGQFYEQY

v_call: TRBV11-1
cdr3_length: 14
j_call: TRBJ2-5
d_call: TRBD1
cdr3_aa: ASSQGQGTMQETQY

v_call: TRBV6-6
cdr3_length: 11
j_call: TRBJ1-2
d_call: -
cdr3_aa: ASSYFRGRGYT

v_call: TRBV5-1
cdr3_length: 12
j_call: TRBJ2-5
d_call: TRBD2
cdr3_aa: ASSPGTRTETQY

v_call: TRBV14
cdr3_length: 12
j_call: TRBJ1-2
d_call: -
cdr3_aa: ASSQESGGNGYT

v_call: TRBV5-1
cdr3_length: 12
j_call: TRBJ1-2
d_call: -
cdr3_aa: ASSLGTGVGGYT

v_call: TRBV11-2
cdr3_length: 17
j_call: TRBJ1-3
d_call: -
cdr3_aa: ASSLDAGSWSFSGNTIY

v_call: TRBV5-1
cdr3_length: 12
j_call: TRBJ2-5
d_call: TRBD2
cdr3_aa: ASSSTGTSETQY

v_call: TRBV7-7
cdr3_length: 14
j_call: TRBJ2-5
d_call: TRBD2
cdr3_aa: ASSFGLAGEAETQY

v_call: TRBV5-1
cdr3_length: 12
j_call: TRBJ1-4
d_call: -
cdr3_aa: ASSLEAGGEKLF

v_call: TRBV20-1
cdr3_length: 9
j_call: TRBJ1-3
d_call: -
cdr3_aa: SATGGATIY

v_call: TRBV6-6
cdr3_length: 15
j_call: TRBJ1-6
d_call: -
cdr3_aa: ASSHTRQPANNSPLH

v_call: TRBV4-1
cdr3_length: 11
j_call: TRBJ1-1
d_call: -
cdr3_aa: ASSQGDSTEAF

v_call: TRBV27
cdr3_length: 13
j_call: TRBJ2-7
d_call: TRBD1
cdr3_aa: ASSFGQGDPYEQY

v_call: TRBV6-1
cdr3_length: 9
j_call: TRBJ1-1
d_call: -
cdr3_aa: ASSEDTLSF

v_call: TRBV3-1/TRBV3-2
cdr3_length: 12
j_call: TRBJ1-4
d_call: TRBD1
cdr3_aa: ASSHVTGDEKLF

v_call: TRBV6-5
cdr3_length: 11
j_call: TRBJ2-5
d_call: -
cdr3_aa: ASRRDFQETQY

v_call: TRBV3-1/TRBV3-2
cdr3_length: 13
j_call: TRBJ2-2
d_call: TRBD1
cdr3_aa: ASSQGGQFTGELF

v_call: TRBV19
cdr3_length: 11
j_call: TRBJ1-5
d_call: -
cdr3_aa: ASEGRASQPQH

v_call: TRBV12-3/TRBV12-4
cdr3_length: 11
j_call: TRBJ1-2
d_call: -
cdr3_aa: ASSFAGVGGYT

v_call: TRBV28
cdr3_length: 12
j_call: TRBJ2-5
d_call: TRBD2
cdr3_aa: ASSLRGGAETQY

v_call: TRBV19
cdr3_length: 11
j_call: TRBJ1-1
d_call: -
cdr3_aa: ASSEVLNTEAF

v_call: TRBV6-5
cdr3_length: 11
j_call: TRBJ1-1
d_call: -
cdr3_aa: ASGGIMNTEAF

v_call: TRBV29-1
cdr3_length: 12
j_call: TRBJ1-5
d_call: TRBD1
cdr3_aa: SVAGTGLNQPQH

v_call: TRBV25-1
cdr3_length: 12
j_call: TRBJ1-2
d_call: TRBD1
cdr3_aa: ASSRQGTWYGYT

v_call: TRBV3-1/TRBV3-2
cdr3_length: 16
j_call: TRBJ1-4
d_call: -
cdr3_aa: ASSQEDVSLATNEKLF

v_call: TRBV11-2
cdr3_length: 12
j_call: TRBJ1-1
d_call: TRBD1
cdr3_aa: ASSTGQGDREAF

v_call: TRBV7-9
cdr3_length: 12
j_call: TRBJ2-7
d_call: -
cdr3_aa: ASSLPGVPYEQY

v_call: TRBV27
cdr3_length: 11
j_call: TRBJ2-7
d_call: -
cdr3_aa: ASSYDHRYEQY

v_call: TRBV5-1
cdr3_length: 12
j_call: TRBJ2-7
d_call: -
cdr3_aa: ASSLEGNRNEQY

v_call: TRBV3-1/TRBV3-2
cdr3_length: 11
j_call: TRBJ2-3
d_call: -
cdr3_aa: ASSPILLDTQY

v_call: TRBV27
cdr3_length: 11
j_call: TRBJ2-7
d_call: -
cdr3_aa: ASSLVSGYEQY

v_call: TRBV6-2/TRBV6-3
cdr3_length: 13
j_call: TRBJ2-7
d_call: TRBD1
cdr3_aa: ASSKGQGLSYEQY

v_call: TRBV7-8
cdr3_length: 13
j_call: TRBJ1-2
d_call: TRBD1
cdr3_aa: ASSPRGQGFEGYT

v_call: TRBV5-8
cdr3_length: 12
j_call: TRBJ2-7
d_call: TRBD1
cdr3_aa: ASSLPRRGYEQY

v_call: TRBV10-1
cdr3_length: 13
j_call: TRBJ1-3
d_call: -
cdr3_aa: ATNDSGFSGNTIY

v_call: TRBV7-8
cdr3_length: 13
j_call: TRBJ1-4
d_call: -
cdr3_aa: ASSLGGGTNEKLF

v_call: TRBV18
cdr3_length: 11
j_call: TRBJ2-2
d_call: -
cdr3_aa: ASSPSEGGELF

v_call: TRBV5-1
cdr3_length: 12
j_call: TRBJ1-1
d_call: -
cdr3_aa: ASSLQGPLTEAF

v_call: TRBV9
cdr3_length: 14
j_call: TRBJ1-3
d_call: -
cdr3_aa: ASSASAAALGNTIY

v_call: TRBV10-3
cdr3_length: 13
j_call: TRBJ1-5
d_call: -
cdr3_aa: AISESQGLAQPQH

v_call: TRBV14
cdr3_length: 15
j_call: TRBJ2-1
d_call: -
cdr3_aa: ASSLQRDTVQDNEQF

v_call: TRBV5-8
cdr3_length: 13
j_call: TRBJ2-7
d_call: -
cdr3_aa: ASSYQGGGVYEQY

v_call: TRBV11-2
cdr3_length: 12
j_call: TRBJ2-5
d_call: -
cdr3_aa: ASSPQPGPFTQY

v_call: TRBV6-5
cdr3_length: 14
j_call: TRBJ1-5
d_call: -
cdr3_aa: ASSYRDGYSNQPQH

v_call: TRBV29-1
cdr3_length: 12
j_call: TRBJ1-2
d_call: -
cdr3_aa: SVEGLETFYGYT

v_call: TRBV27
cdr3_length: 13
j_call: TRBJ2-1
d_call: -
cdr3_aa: ASSPSGRANNEQF

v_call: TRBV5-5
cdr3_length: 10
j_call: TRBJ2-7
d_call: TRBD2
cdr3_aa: ASSREADEQY

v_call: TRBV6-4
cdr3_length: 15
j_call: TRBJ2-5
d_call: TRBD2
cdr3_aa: ASSRPWTSGGGETQY

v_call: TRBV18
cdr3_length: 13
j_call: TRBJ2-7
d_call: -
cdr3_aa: ASSPSQGTSGEQY

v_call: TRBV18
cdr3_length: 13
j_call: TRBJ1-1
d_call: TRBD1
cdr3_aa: ASSPSTGENTEAF